The source of this T cell receptor beta chain is a study of blood T cell repertoires in COVID-19. Turning to the study itself: There were acute and convalescent COVID-19 samples, and they came from the United States, Italy and Spain.

The participants were between 18 and 89 years old and came from under 25 US areas. Participants' own reports of clinical history determined their cohort assignment. Repertoires were generated with immunoSEQ multiplex PCR, while TCRdb's copy carries only in-frame clones and drops some. The data contain approximately 240,000 clones, approximately 87% of them singletons. CDR3 length: 13 residues. The germline V gene has CDR1 SEHNR and CDR2 FQNEAQ (reference sequence). V was shortened by 5 bases and J by 9 bases, with 14 bases between the two germline ends. The sample consisted of PBMCs or T cells enriched from blood (not recorded which). This TCR came from a woman in her 50s in a cohort exposed to, infected with or recovered from COVID-19 (not recorded which). This chain connects TRBV7-9 to TRBJ2-1; D perhaps matches TRBD2 (5 bases). The CDR3 coding sequence is TGTGCCAGCAGCCCGGGATTTGTGGGTGAGCAGTTCTTC. Amino acid sequence: CASSPGFVGEQFF. Looking up the rest from reference TRBV7-9 and TRBJ2-1 gives the full variable domain: DTGVSQNPRHKITKRGQNVTFRCDPISEHNRLYWYRQTLGQGPEFLTYFQNEAQLEKSRLLSDRFSAERPKGSFSTLEIQRTEQGDSAMYLCASSPGFVGEQFFGPGTRLTVL.